The clone carrying this T cell receptor (beta chain) was seen a handful of times. Library construction for TCR beta used iRepertoire HTBI primers and Arm-PCR of CDR3 regions. MiXCR, applied by TCRdb to the multiplex PCR reads, yields one record per CDR3 protein. The sample includes over 350,000 distinct CDR3 sequences, roughly 15% seen only once; the top ten take approximately 7.6%. These data originate in a study of regulatory T cells in long-lasting Graves disease. The time point: newly diagnosed GD, antithyroid drugs for less than 3 months. Extracted RNA from PBMCs served as the source of the TCR library. The germline V gene encodes CDR1 LNHDA and CDR2 SQIVND (reference sequence). CDR3 size: 9 residues. Trimming cost V 11 bases and J 5 bases, with 6 bases left between them. This sample was also put to use in a study of T cells in Graves' hyperthyroidism and ophthalmopathy.

The receptor was isolated from a woman aged 35 to 49 with Graves disease. The sequenced sample was peripheral blood mononuclear cells (PBMCs), obtained at new diagnosis, from a patient treated with antithyroid drugs. V usage is TRBV19 and J usage is TRBJ2-5, with D uncertain. CDR3 sequence (DNA): TGTGCCGTTTCCGAGACCCAGTACTTC. Its translation: CAVSETQYF. Supplemented by reference TRBV19 and TRBJ2-5, the full variable domain reads DGGITQSPKYLFRKEGQNVTLSCEQNLNHDAMYWYRQDPGQGLRLIYYSQIVNDFQKGDIAEGYSVSREKKESFPLTVTSAQKNPTAFYLCAVSETQYFGPGTRLLVL.